The 4 T cell receptor beta chains below were found in one sample sequenced in a study of hypomethylating agent response in myelodysplastic syndrome. Sequenced by immunoSEQ multiplex PCR; TCRdb stores in-frame clones only, minus some. This table holds 4,500 to 5,500 clones, approximately 77% found once. The sequenced sample was bone marrow, obtained before or after starting hypomethylating agent treatment for myelodysplastic syndrome (not recorded which). The source of these receptors is a human donor with myelodysplastic syndrome.

The chain carries TRBV7-2 and TRBJ1-1, with a possible D match to TRBD1 (6 bases). CDR1 SGHTA and CDR2 FQGNSA come from the germline V gene. Trimming removed 5 bases from V and 7 bases from J, with 11 bases in between. The CDR3 extends over 12 amino acids. The CDR3 here is CASSPRTVEAFF. The CDR3 nucleotides are TGTGCCAGCAGCCCTCGGACAGTTGAAGCTTTCTTT.

The CDR3 here is CASSLGTGSSSTDTQYF. The CDR3 DNA reads TGCGCCAGCAGCCTCGGGACAGGGTCCTCTAGCACAGATACGCAGTATTTT. The genes are TRBV5-1 and TRBJ2-3; 9 bases agree with TRBD1. Trimming took 4 bases from V and 0 from J; bases not matched to a gene: 9. The germline V gene has CDR1 SGHRS and CDR2 YFSETQ. The CDR3 length is 17 residues.

The chain uses TRBV16 and TRBJ1-1; D remains ambiguous. V lost 2 bases to trimming and J lost 5 bases, with 15 bases between them. This CDR3 is built from 15 residues. The germline V gene has CDR1 KGHSY and CDR2 FQNENV. This CDR3 is CASSQGRTTGTEAFF. CDR3 nucleotide sequence: TGTGCCAGCAGCCAAGGTCGAACAACTGGGACTGAAGCTTTCTTT.

CDR3 loop: CASSPRQGNTEAFF. The CDR3 nucleotides are TGTGCCAGCAGTCCCCGACAGGGGAACACTGAAGCTTTCTTT. The gene calls are TRBV6-6 and TRBJ1-1, with 7 bases identical to TRBD1. This CDR3 comprises 14 residues. CDR1 and CDR2 from the germline V gene are MNHNY and SVGAGI (reference sequence). V lost 5 bases to trimming and J lost 1 base; unmatched junction nucleotides: 4.